This T cell receptor (beta chain) appears in the sequencing data of a study of vaccination and CD4 T cells after COVID-19. About the research overall: All convalescent patients were nasal swab PCR positive for SARS-CoV-2; under 10 had mild and one severe disease. The peptides that stimulated the cells were overlapping spike peptides from SARS-CoV-2, HCoV-NL63, HCoV-OC43 and HCoV-229E. Every culture used as a control got a CEFX pool, an HIV-1 Nef pool, or no peptide.

This sample's treatment: approximately 10-day PBMC culture with coronavirus spike peptide pools or control peptides (ViraFEST assay). Before TCRs were sequenced, ViraFEST expanded antigen-specific T cells with peptide pools. CDR1 is MNHNS, CDR2 SASEGT, per germline. V was trimmed by 2 bases and J by 5 bases, leaving 7 bases between them. This CDR3 has 13 amino acids. Cultured CD4+ T cell DNA was sequenced using the Oncomine TCR Beta short-read assay. Each CDR3 protein is one row after TCRdb ran MiXCR on the PCR reads. The sample shows 20,000 to 25,000 distinct CDR3 sequences, almost 50% of them seen only once. Notes on this clonotype: Its target is unknown.

The material sequenced was CD4+ T cells from blood, cultured in vitro. The source of this sequence is a human donor who had recovered from COVID-19. This chain connects TRBV6-1 to TRBJ2-4; the D gene could be TRBD1 or TRBD2 (5 bases each). The CDR3 spells CASSESGQNIQYF. CDR3 in DNA: TGTGCCAGCAGTGAATCGGGGCAAAACATTCAGTACTTC.